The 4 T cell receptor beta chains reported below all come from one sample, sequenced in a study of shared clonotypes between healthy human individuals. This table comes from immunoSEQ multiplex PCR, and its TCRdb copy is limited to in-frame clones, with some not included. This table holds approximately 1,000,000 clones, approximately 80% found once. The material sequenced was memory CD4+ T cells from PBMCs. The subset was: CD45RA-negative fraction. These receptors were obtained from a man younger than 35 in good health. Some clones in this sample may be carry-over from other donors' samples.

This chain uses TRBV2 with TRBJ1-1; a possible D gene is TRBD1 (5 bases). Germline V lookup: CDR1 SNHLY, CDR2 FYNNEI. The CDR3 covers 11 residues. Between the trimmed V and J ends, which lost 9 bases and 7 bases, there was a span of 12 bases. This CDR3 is CARGGEGEAFF. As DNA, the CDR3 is TGTGCCAGGGGGGGAGAAGGTGAAGCTTTCTTT.

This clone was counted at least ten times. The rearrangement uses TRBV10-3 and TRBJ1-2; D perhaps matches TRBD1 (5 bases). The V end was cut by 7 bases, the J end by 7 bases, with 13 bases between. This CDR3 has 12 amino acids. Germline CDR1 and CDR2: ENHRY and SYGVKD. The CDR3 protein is CAITEGWAGYTF. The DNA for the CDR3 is TGTGCCATCACCGAGGGGTGGGCTGGCTACACCTTC.

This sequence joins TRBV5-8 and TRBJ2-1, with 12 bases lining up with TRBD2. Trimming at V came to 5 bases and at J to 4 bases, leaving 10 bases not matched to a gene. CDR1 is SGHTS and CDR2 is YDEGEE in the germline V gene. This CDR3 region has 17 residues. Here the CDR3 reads CASRVASGRATYNEQFF. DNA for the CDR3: TGTGCCAGCAGGGTTGCTAGCGGGAGGGCTACATACAATGAGCAGTTCTTC.

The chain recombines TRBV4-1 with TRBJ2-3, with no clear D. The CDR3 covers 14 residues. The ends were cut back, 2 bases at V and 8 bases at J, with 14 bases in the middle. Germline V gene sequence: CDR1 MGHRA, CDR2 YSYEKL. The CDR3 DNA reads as TGCGCCAGCAGCCAACTTTTTGGGGTGGGTACGCAGTATTTT. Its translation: CASSQLFGVGTQYF.